This passage covers 20 T cell receptor beta chains from one sample sequenced in a study of neurological immune-mediated disorders. In TCRdb, the 5' RACE reads were re-called with MiXCR into one record per CDR3 protein. The data hold more than 50,000 distinct CDR3 sequences, with over 3.5% observed a single time. Sequencing input: PBMCs. The receptors were sampled from a woman aged 45-59 years with multiple sclerosis.

This clonotype turned up a few times. The chain recombines TRBV7-9 with TRBJ1-5, with TRBD1 as a possible D gene (6 bases). This CDR3 is built from 18 residues. Germline V gives CDR1 SEHNR, CDR2 FQNEAQ (reference sequence). Deletions cut 1 base from V and 4 bases from J, with 20 bases between. The CDR3 coding sequence is TGTGCCAGCAGCTTAGGAGGACCACCGGGACATACTAATCAGCCCCAGCATTTT. It encodes CASSLGGPPGHTNQPQHF.

This clonotype was recorded at least ten times. The CDR3 coding sequence is TGTGCCAGCAGTTACTCCAGAGGATACGAGCAGTACTTC. Encoded protein: CASSYSRGYEQYF. J is TRBJ2-7 and V is TRBV6-5; no firm D call. Germline lookup yields CDR1 MNHEY and CDR2 SVGAGI. The CDR3 contains 13 residues. Trimming took off 0 bases at V and 4 bases at J, with 7 bases between the two ends.

This clonotype occurred many times. This chain uses TRBV20-1 with TRBJ2-1, with TRBD2 matching 8 bases. The CDR3 length is 13 residues. The trim removed 6 bases at V and 12 bases at J, leaving 13 bases unmatched. Germline V gene lookup returns CDR1 DFQATT and CDR2 SNEGSKA (reference sequence). The CDR3 is CSAGGREEYGQFF. The CDR3 DNA is TGCAGTGCCGGTGGGCGGGAGGAGTACGGGCAGTTCTTC.

This clonotype was counted ten times or more. V usage is TRBV20-1 and J usage is TRBJ1-3; maybe TRBD1 (5 bases). Germline V gene data show CDR1 as DFQATT and CDR2 as SNEGSKA (reference sequence). The V end was cut by 5 bases, the J end by 4 bases, with 15 bases between. This CDR3 region has 14 residues. DNA for the CDR3: TGCAGTGCTCTTCCTTTCGGGGGGGGAAACACCATATATTTT. As protein: CSALPFGGGNTIYF.

In its sample, this clonotype was seen many times. This chain links TRBV9 with TRBJ2-4; tentatively, D is TRBD2 (5 bases). Germline V gene data show CDR1 as SGDLS and CDR2 as YYNGEE. This CDR3 is 15 amino acids long. V lost 0 bases and J 6 bases, leaving 13 bases between the germline ends. The CDR3 protein is CASSVESIEGNIQYF. The CDR3 DNA reads TGTGCCAGCAGCGTAGAAAGCATTGAGGGAAACATTCAGTACTTC. Looking up the rest from reference TRBV9 and TRBJ2-4 gives the full variable domain: DSGVTQTPKHLITATGQRVTLRCSPRSGDLSVYWYQQSLDQGLQFLIQYYNGEERAKGNILERFSAQQFPDLHSELNLSSLELGDSALYFCASSVESIEGNIQYFGAGTRLSVL.

This clonotype was seen ten or more times. The V gene is TRBV20-1, the J gene TRBJ2-3; D remains unclear. V was shortened by 1 base and J by 2 bases, with 7 bases between the two germline ends. CDR3 length equals 13 residues. The V gene's germline CDR1 is DFQATT and CDR2 SNEGSKA (reference sequence). The CDR3 DNA reads as TGCAGTGCTAGAGTTCAGTCCACAGATACGCAGTATTTT. It encodes CSARVQSTDTQYF.

Turning to this clonotype: A much larger clone lies a single base off, so this may be a read error. The chain carries TRBV4-3 and TRBJ1-4, with D possibly TRBD1 on 6 matching bases. Trimming pared 4 bases from V and 6 bases from J, leaving 18 bases between. The germline V gene has CDR1 LGHNA and CDR2 YSLEER. The CDR3 length is 16 residues. As DNA, the CDR3 is TGCGCCAGCAGCCGAGAAGGGGGAAAGGGGTATGAAAAACTGTTTTTT. It encodes CASSREGGKGYEKLFF.

This clonotype was counted only a few times. The chain combines TRBV5-8 with TRBJ1-1, with 8 nucleotides matching TRBD1. The V gene's germline CDR1 is SGHTS and CDR2 YDEGEE. This CDR3 spans 16 amino acids. The V segment lost 4 bases and the J segment 1 base; nucleotides outside the gene matches: 9. CDR3 bases: TGTGCCAGCAGCCCTTTGGGCGGACAGGGGAACACTGAAGCTTTCTTT. Its translation is CASSPLGGQGNTEAFF.

In this sample, this clonotype turned up many times. The chain couples TRBV11-3 to TRBJ2-5, with D possibly being TRBD2 (5 bases). Germline V gene lookup returns CDR1 SGHNT and CDR2 YENEEA. This CDR3 is built from 14 residues. Trimming removed 3 bases from V and 3 bases from J, with 11 bases in between. CDR3 DNA: TGTGCCAGCAGCTTCACGGGGATGGAAGAGACCCAGTACTTC. Its translation is CASSFTGMEETQYF.

This clonotype was counted at least ten times. The chain couples TRBV7-9 to TRBJ2-1; D possibly corresponds to TRBD2 (6 bases). V lost 5 bases, J lost 0 bases, and 11 bases lay in between. The CDR3 is 15 residues long. CDR1 is SEHNR and CDR2 is FQNEAQ in the germline V gene (reference sequence). DNA for the CDR3: TGTGCCAGCAGCGCGCCTAGCGACTCCTACAATGAGCAGTTCTTC. Its protein is CASSAPSDSYNEQFF.

In this sample, this clonotype turned up many times. This chain joins TRBV5-1 and TRBJ1-1, with 7 positions matching TRBD1. CDR1 and CDR2 (germline): SGHRS, YFSETQ. The CDR3 contains 15 residues. Trimming took 0 bases from V and 3 from J; bases not matched to a gene: 5. The CDR3 is CASSLGHTGDTEAFF. DNA for the CDR3: TGCGCCAGCAGCTTGGGCCACACAGGGGACACTGAAGCTTTCTTT. Drawing the rest from reference TRBV5-1 and TRBJ1-1, the complete variable domain is KAGVTQTPRYLIKTRGQQVTLSCSPISGHRSVSWYQQTPGQGLQFLFEYFSETQRNKGNFPGRFSGRQFSNSRSEMNVSTLELGDSALYLCASSLGHTGDTEAFFGQGTRLTVV.

This clonotype has a count of ten or more. This chain connects TRBV7-2 to TRBJ2-1, with D perhaps being TRBD1 or TRBD2 (5 bases each). This CDR3 comprises 14 residues. V was trimmed by 2 bases and J by 4 bases, leaving 9 bases between them. Germline CDR1 and CDR2: SGHTA and FQGNSA. The CDR3 bases are TGTGCCAGCAGCTTACAGGGACGATACAATGAGCAGTTCTTC. Its translation is CASSLQGRYNEQFF.

The chain is built from TRBV10-3 and TRBJ2-1; D is uncertain. The germline V and J ends were trimmed by 8 bases and 4 bases, with 6 bases remaining between them. CDR1 is ENHRY, CDR2 SYGVKD, per germline. The CDR3 runs 11 residues. CDR3 nucleotides: TGTGCCATCTCAGATTACAATGAGCAGTTCTTC. Residues: CAISDYNEQFF.

This clonotype has at least ten counts. The V gene is TRBV12-3 or TRBV12-4, the J gene TRBJ1-1; TRBD1 matches 10 bases. V shed 6 bases and J 6 bases; nucleotides not matched to a gene: 10. CDR3 length: 15 residues. This chain's CDR3 is CASSPVTGGEAEAFF. The DNA for the CDR3 is TGTGCCAGCAGCCCCGTGACAGGGGGCGAAGCTGAAGCTTTCTTT.

The sample holds many counts of this clonotype. The V and J genes are TRBV7-2 and TRBJ1-1; D call uncertain. The germline V gene has CDR1 SGHTA and CDR2 FQGNSA. Between the trimmed V and J ends, which lost 1 base and 1 base, there was a span of 7 bases. The CDR3 contains 14 residues. The CDR3 loop reads CASSLEGTNTEAFF. The CDR3 bases are TGTGCCAGCAGCTTAGAGGGAACGAACACTGAAGCTTTCTTT.

This clonotype was seen repeatedly, ten times or more. The CDR3 region has the DNA TGCAGTGCTTCAATAGCGGGAGCACCCTACAATGAGCAGTTCTTC. This translates into CSASIAGAPYNEQFF. The chain recombines TRBV20-1 with TRBJ2-1, with 9 positions matching TRBD2. CDR1 DFQATT and CDR2 SNEGSKA come from the germline V gene (reference sequence). The CDR3 sequence is 15 residues long. V lost 5 bases, J lost 2 bases, and 7 bases stayed unmatched.

In its sample, this clonotype was seen a few times. The rearrangement links TRBV11-3 to TRBJ2-3, with 14 bases that match TRBD2. The CDR3 extends over 17 amino acids. V trimming: 5 bases; J trimming: 1 base; junction bases outside the gene matches: 5. Germline CDR1 and CDR2: SGHNT and YENEEA. Here the CDR3 reads CASSTGLAGGRTDTQYF. The CDR3, as DNA: TGTGCCAGCAGCACCGGACTAGCGGGAGGACGCACAGATACGCAGTATTTT.

CDR3 protein: CSAQNPDADTSTDTQYF. For the CDR3, the DNA is TGCAGTGCTCAGAACCCTGACGCAGACACTAGCACAGATACGCAGTATTTT. The chain couples TRBV20-1 to TRBJ2-3; no definite D call. The CDR3 is 17 amino acids. The V gene's germline CDR1 is DFQATT and CDR2 SNEGSKA (reference sequence). Between the trimmed V and J ends, which lost 5 bases and 0 bases, there was a span of 21 bases.

This clonotype showed up many times. The CDR3 region has the DNA TGTGCCAGCAGTAACACAGGGGGCACTGAAGCTTTCTTT. It specifies CASSNTGGTEAFF. V usage is TRBV6-5 and J usage is TRBJ1-1, with TRBD1 matching 8 bases. J was trimmed by 4 bases and V by 5 bases; bases with no gene match: 3. This CDR3 region has 13 residues. Germline loops: CDR1 MNHEY, CDR2 SVGAGI.

At least ten counts were recorded for this clonotype. The chain joins TRBV5-1 to TRBJ1-1; no clear D gene. Germline CDR1 reads SGHRS; CDR2 reads YFSETQ. V shed 5 bases and J shed 7 bases, with 9 bases lying between them. This CDR3 comprises 11 residues. Here the CDR3 DNA reads TGCGCCAGCAGGGGCGGGAATGAAGCTTTCTTT. This codes for CASRGGNEAFF.